This TCR beta chain was retrieved from a study of cytomegalovirus exposure and HLA in healthy donors. The study, taken as a whole, reports: Listed as cytomegalovirus-associated were 164 TCR beta chains. Researchers reported that three CMV-associated chains were confirmed in vitro as CMV antigen-specific.

Profiling relied on immunoSEQ multiplex PCR, and the TCRdb table lists in-frame clones only, not all of them. The sample consists of some 260,000 clones, less than 95% of them appearing once. The donors were members of the validation cohort, which comprised around 110 subjects and was separate from the first cohort of 600 to 800 subjects. The V end was cut by 7 bases, the J end by 6 bases, with 25 bases between. The CDR3 is made up of 16 amino acids. Germline CDR1 reads MNHEY; CDR2 reads SMNVEV (reference sequence). Worth noting for this clone: Its antigen is currently unknown.

V usage is TRBV27 and J usage is TRBJ2-7, with D possibly being TRBD1 (5 bases). The clonotype comes from a woman under 40 in good health and CMV-seronegative. The sample consisted of PBMCs. The CDR3 protein is CASITRVPQLFSEQYF. The CDR3 DNA sequence: TGTGCCAGCATCACCAGGGTGCCCCAACTTTTTAGCGAGCAGTACTTC.